These T cell receptor beta chains were read from a single sample in a study of blood T cell repertoires in COVID-19. Sequencing was performed with immunoSEQ multiplex PCR; in TCRdb, only in-frame clones are kept and a portion is missing. This table has 75,000 to 95,000 clones, more than 65% appearing once. What was sequenced was peripheral blood. The receptors come from a man aged 60-69 years with acute or convalescent COVID-19. Each CDR3 is given with its conserved first and last residue. The order of the fields is CDR3 protein, CDR3 DNA, clone size, J gene, D gene, V gene. D genes are given only for firm matches. Clone size is not always given. Where it is, it says once, few, many or a class for expanded clones.

CDR3 protein: CASSPDRAGTGELFF; CDR3 DNA: TGTGCCAGCTCACCCGACAGGGCTGGCACCGGGGAGCTGTTTTTT; clone size: -; J gene: TRBJ2-2; D gene: TRBD1; V gene: TRBV18
CDR3 protein: CASSLPSRGSMNTEAFF; CDR3 DNA: TGTGCCAGCAGCCTACCGTCGAGAGGAAGCATGAACACTGAAGCTTTCTTT; clone size: few; J gene: TRBJ1-1; D gene: -; V gene: TRBV3-1/TRBV3-2
CDR3 protein: CATSDLGTGGRDEQFF; CDR3 DNA: TGTGCCACCAGTGATTTAGGAACAGGGGGCAGGGATGAGCAGTTCTTC; clone size: -; J gene: TRBJ2-1; D gene: TRBD1; V gene: TRBV24-1
CDR3 protein: CASSLGAGPQETQYF; CDR3 DNA: TGTGCCAGCAGTTTAGGGGCAGGACCCCAGGAGACCCAGTACTTC; clone size: -; J gene: TRBJ2-5; D gene: -; V gene: TRBV28
CDR3 protein: CASTATKQGGYGYTF; CDR3 DNA: TGTGCCAGCACTGCTACGAAGCAGGGAGGCTATGGCTACACCTTC; clone size: -; J gene: TRBJ1-2; D gene: -; V gene: TRBV28
CDR3 protein: CASRPAPGGVNTEAFF; CDR3 DNA: TGTGCCAGCAGGCCGGCCCCTGGGGGGGTGAACACTGAAGCTTTCTTT; clone size: few; J gene: TRBJ1-1; D gene: -; V gene: TRBV6-6
CDR3 protein: CASSGGFNTEAFF; CDR3 DNA: TGTGCCAGCAGTGGAGGGTTTAACACTGAAGCTTTCTTT; clone size: -; J gene: TRBJ1-1; D gene: -; V gene: TRBV2
CDR3 protein: CASSRPPSADTQYF; CDR3 DNA: TGTGCCAGCAGCCGCCCCCCTAGCGCAGATACGCAGTATTTT; clone size: -; J gene: TRBJ2-3; D gene: -; V gene: TRBV7-2
CDR3 protein: CASSYQNQPQHF; CDR3 DNA: TGTGCCAGCAGTTACCAGAATCAGCCCCAGCATTTT; clone size: -; J gene: TRBJ1-5; D gene: -; V gene: TRBV27
CDR3 protein: CASSFDRLNTEAFF; CDR3 DNA: TGTGCCAGCAGCTTTGACAGACTGAACACTGAAGCTTTCTTT; clone size: once; J gene: TRBJ1-1; D gene: -; V gene: TRBV7-2
CDR3 protein: CASSSTGKSGNTIYF; CDR3 DNA: TGTGCCAGCTCGTCGACAGGGAAGAGTGGAAACACCATATATTTT; clone size: -; J gene: TRBJ1-3; D gene: TRBD1; V gene: TRBV18
CDR3 protein: CASSQAAGGINEQFF; CDR3 DNA: TGCGCCAGCAGCCAAGCAGCGGGGGGAATCAATGAGCAGTTCTTC; clone size: few; J gene: TRBJ2-1; D gene: TRBD2; V gene: TRBV4-1
CDR3 protein: CASSQGAGGRYEQYF; CDR3 DNA: TGCGCCAGCAGCCAGGGGGCAGGGGGCCGGTACGAGCAGTACTTC; clone size: -; J gene: TRBJ2-7; D gene: TRBD1; V gene: TRBV4-1
CDR3 protein: CASSLSRPGQSGNTIYF; CDR3 DNA: TGTGCCAGCAGCCTTTCCCGTCCGGGACAGTCAGGAAACACCATATATTTT; clone size: once; J gene: TRBJ1-3; D gene: TRBD1; V gene: TRBV7-2
CDR3 protein: CASSLAGVRGRKGYTF; CDR3 DNA: TGTGCCAGCAGCTTGGCCGGGGTCAGGGGGCGGAAGGGCTACACCTTC; clone size: few; J gene: TRBJ1-2; D gene: TRBD1; V gene: TRBV5-4
CDR3 protein: CASLDGGNTEAFF; CDR3 DNA: TGTGCCAGCCTCGACGGGGGGAACACTGAAGCTTTCTTT; clone size: once; J gene: TRBJ1-1; D gene: -; V gene: TRBV2
CDR3 protein: CASSERQGPWNTEAFF; CDR3 DNA: TGTGCCAGCAGTGAACGGCAGGGGCCCTGGAACACTGAAGCTTTCTTT; clone size: -; J gene: TRBJ1-1; D gene: -; V gene: TRBV2
CDR3 protein: CSVEPGLAGADTQYF; CDR3 DNA: TGCAGCGTTGAACCAGGACTAGCGGGGGCAGATACGCAGTATTTT; clone size: -; J gene: TRBJ2-3; D gene: TRBD2; V gene: TRBV29-1
CDR3 protein: CARSTHNTEAFF; CDR3 DNA: TGTGCCAGATCCACTCATAACACTGAAGCTTTCTTT; clone size: -; J gene: TRBJ1-1; D gene: -; V gene: TRBV5-3
CDR3 protein: CASSLGSGGRYEQYF; CDR3 DNA: TGTGCCAGCAGCTTGGGTAGCGGGGGGCGGTACGAGCAGTACTTC; clone size: -; J gene: TRBJ2-7; D gene: TRBD2; V gene: TRBV5-4
CDR3 protein: CASSSLGQARSEAFF; CDR3 DNA: TGTGCCAGCAGCTCCTTAGGACAGGCGCGATCCGAAGCTTTCTTT; clone size: -; J gene: TRBJ1-1; D gene: TRBD1; V gene: TRBV11-2
CDR3 protein: CASSEALWTGLGTQPQHF; CDR3 DNA: TGTGCCAGCAGTGAAGCGCTTTGGACAGGCCTGGGGACACAGCCCCAGCATTTT; clone size: -; J gene: TRBJ1-5; D gene: TRBD1; V gene: TRBV6-1